The 23 T cell receptor beta chains given below trace back to one sample, sequenced in a study of CD8+ T cells in alopecia areata (dated by TCRdb to between 2018 and 2020). The intended sense of this specimen's time point label: around 28 days on oral tofacitinib. The sample's treatment or condition label, decoded: oral pan-JAK inhibitor, 5-10 mg twice daily. Library preparation employed the immunoSEQ multiplex PCR assay. To provide template for TCR sequencing, every sample had RNA extracted and reverse transcribed into cDNA. Entries here come from immuneACCESS through TCRdb and include only in-frame sequences with V and J called. Some clones fail to appear in such tables; in the studies checked, an unresolved V gene covers under half of the shortfall, and the cause of the remainder is unknown. The sample profile shows some 220,000 clones; more than 45% of them were found once. The ten largest make up roughly 1.6% of the sample.

Here the sequenced sample was CD4+ T cells sorted from blood, taken at week 4, from a patient treated with tofacitinib. The receptors come from a human donor with alopecia areata.

This clone has just one count. The CDR3 sequence is CSVDQGLIQYF. The CDR3 DNA reads as TGCAGCGTTGATCAGGGACTGATTCAGTACTTC. This chain joins TRBV29-1 and TRBJ2-4; TRBD2 might be the D (6 bases). This CDR3 spans 11 amino acids. With 3 bases removed from V and 10 bases from J, the gap between germline ends came to 10 bases. The germline CDR1 and CDR2 sequences are SQVTM and ANQGSEA.

This clone showed up just a few times. V and J are TRBV6-6 and TRBJ1-1; no clear D. Germline-derived CDR1 and CDR2 are MNHNY and SVGAGI (reference sequence). V was cut by 6 bases and J by 3 bases, with 14 bases left in between. This CDR3 region has 14 residues. The CDR3 sequence: CASSPRAVHTEAFF. CDR3 DNA: TGTGCCAGCAGCCCTAGGGCGGTACACACTGAAGCTTTCTTT.

This clone was counted a few times. Other DNA sequences in this sample translate to the same CDR3. V gene TRBV20-1 combines with J gene TRBJ2-7; D perhaps matches TRBD1 (5 bases). Germline CDR1 reads DFQATT; CDR2 reads SNEGSKA (reference sequence). V was trimmed by 3 bases and J by 4 bases, leaving 7 bases between them. This CDR3 has 11 residues. The CDR3 DNA reads TGCAGTGCTAGTAGGGGTTACGAGCAGTACTTC. Protein: CSASRGYEQYF.

The genes are TRBV4-1 and TRBJ2-6; D is possibly TRBD1 (7 bases). CDR1 is MGHRA and CDR2 is YSYEKL in the germline V gene. CDR3 length: 21 amino acids. The V end lost 0 bases, the J end lost 0 bases, and 21 bases lay between the germline ends. CDR3 protein: CASSQDGAGGQLGSGANVLTF. The CDR3 DNA follows: TGCGCCAGCAGCCAAGATGGGGCAGGGGGGCAGTTGGGCTCTGGGGCCAACGTCCTGACTTTC.

This clone was detected a few times. CDR3 in amino acids: CASRPTGGGTDTQYF. CDR3 coding DNA: TGTGCCAGCAGGCCTACGGGGGGAGGCACAGATACGCAGTATTTT. The chain couples TRBV2 to TRBJ2-3; 7 bases align to TRBD2. Germline V gene data show CDR1 as SNHLY and CDR2 as FYNNEI. The length of the CDR3 is 15 residues. Losses at the gene ends were 6 bases for V and 1 base for J; bases not matched to a gene: 7.

The gene calls are TRBV5-6 and TRBJ2-7; D gene ambiguous. V lost 2 bases to trimming and J lost 7 bases, with 19 bases between them. Germline V lookup: CDR1 SGHDT, CDR2 YYEEEE. The CDR3 contains 15 residues. CDR3 in amino acids: CASSFRGGKWWEQYF. CDR3 nucleotide sequence: TGTGCCAGCAGCTTTCGCGGCGGAAAGTGGTGGGAGCAGTACTTC.

The V gene is TRBV6-6, the J gene TRBJ2-7; D is ambiguous. CDR3 size: 12 residues. CDR1 and CDR2 from the germline V gene are MNHNY and SVGAGI (reference sequence). Trimming pared 4 bases from V and 6 bases from J, leaving 10 bases between. The CDR3 coding sequence is TGTGCCAGCAGTTTCCCCTCCGGCGAGCAGTACTTC. Amino acid sequence: CASSFPSGEQYF.

This clone was seen a few times. This chain connects TRBV18 to TRBJ1-3; the D is unclear. The CDR3 loop spans 14 amino acids. Deletions cut 1 base from V and 2 bases from J, with 6 bases between. The germline V gene encodes CDR1 KGHSH and CDR2 LQKENI. CDR3 nucleotides: TGTGCCAGCTCACCACAGGGTGCTGGAAACACCATATATTTT. It is translated as CASSPQGAGNTIYF.

The chain couples TRBV27 to TRBJ1-2; the D is unclear. V was pared by 0 bases and J by 0 bases, with 5 bases between. The CDR3 extends over 14 amino acids. The germline CDR1 and CDR2 sequences are MNHEY and SMNVEV (reference sequence). This CDR3 is CASSLSDSNYGYTF. CDR3 in DNA: TGTGCCAGCAGTTTATCGGACTCTAACTATGGCTACACCTTC.

The table lists this clone with a few counts. This chain uses TRBV5-1 with TRBJ2-2; no definite D call. Germline CDR1 SGHRS, CDR2 YFSETQ. V shed 2 bases and J shed 2 bases, with 7 bases lying between them. The CDR3 length is 14 residues. CDR3: CASSFGQNTGELFF. CDR3 in DNA: TGCGCCAGCAGCTTCGGGCAAAACACCGGGGAGCTGTTTTTT.

This chain uses TRBV5-6 with TRBJ1-5; D gene ambiguous. The germline V gene has CDR1 SGHDT and CDR2 YYEEEE. The V gene lost 4 bases and the J gene lost 0 bases, with 8 bases spanning the gap. The CDR3 extends over 14 amino acids. CDR3 in DNA: TGTGCCAGCAGCCTGACCTATAGCAATCAGCCCCAGCATTTT. This codes for CASSLTYSNQPQHF.

In this sample, this clone turned up once. The V gene is TRBV29-1, the J gene TRBJ1-2; 7 nucleotides line up with TRBD1. This CDR3 has 13 amino acids. The J segment lost 7 bases and the V segment lost 7 bases, leaving 12 bases of the junction unmatched. CDR1 and CDR2 (germline): SQVTM, ANQGSEA. The CDR3 bases are TGCAGCGACCAACGCCAGACAGGGTCTGGCTACACCTTC. This codes for CSDQRQTGSGYTF.

The rearrangement joins TRBV5-4 to TRBJ2-1; maybe TRBD2 (6 bases). The V gene's germline CDR1 is SGHNT and CDR2 YYREEE (reference sequence). V lost 1 base to trimming and J lost 8 bases, with 16 bases between them. The CDR3 has 15 amino acids. Here the CDR3 reads CASSLPGVGSDEQFF. CDR3 nucleotides: TGTGCCAGCAGCTTGCCGGGGGTAGGGTCGGATGAGCAGTTCTTC. The complete variable domain, with remaining parts taken from reference TRBV5-4 and TRBJ2-1, reads ETGVTQSPTHLIKTRGQQVTLRCSSQSGHNTVSWYQQALGQGPQFIFQYYREEENGRGNFPPRFSGLQFPNYSSELNVNALELDDSALYLCASSLPGVGSDEQFFGPGTRLTVL.

This chain links TRBV7-2 with TRBJ2-7; D perhaps matches TRBD2 (6 bases). The V end was cut by 1 base, the J end by 7 bases, with 17 bases between. This CDR3 comprises 15 residues. The V gene's germline CDR1 is SGHTA and CDR2 FQGNSA. The CDR3 bases are TGTGCCAGCAGCTTAGTCGGGGCCGGGGACTCAGAGCAGTACTTC. This codes for CASSLVGAGDSEQYF.

The chain links TRBV2 to TRBJ2-1; 12 bases agree with TRBD2. The CDR3 is 19 residues long. From germline, CDR1 is SNHLY and CDR2 FYNNEI. The trim removed 5 bases at V and 0 bases at J, leaving 11 bases unmatched. CDR3 sequence reads: CASSYPGTSGSSSYNEQFF. The CDR3 DNA sequence: TGTGCCAGCAGTTACCCCGGGACTAGCGGGTCTAGCTCCTACAATGAGCAGTTCTTC.

This clone was seen more than once but under ten times. The chain carries TRBV9 and TRBJ2-1; TRBD2 matches at 11 bases. CDR1 SGDLS and CDR2 YYNGEE come from the germline V gene. The CDR3 spans 15 residues. J was trimmed by 7 bases and V by 2 bases; bases with no gene match: 5. The CDR3 region is CASSVSSGGPNEQFF. CDR3 nucleotide sequence: TGTGCCAGCAGCGTCTCTAGCGGGGGGCCTAATGAGCAGTTCTTC.

V is TRBV12-2 and J is TRBJ2-5. TRBV12-2 represents a pseudogene. This CDR3 contains 15 residues. For the CDR3, the DNA is TGTGCAAGTCGCTTAGGGGTACAGACTCAAGAGACCCAGTACTTC. Its protein product is CASRLGVQTQETQYF.

This clone has more than one count but fewer than ten. The chain has TRBV5-6 and TRBJ1-5; 7 positions match TRBD1. CDR1 is SGHDT and CDR2 is YYEEEE in the germline V gene. This CDR3 contains 15 residues. Trimming cost V 0 bases and J 4 bases; bases outside gene matches: 4. CDR3 region: CASSLDRGRNQPQHF. The CDR3 coding sequence is TGTGCCAGCAGCTTGGACAGGGGAAGGAATCAGCCCCAGCATTTT.

CDR3 nucleotides: TGCGCCATCCCACATCGTCCGCAAGGCTACACCTTC. It specifies CAIPHRPQGYTF. The chain joins TRBV23-1 to TRBJ1-2; D unclear. TRBV23-1 belongs to the ORF category, with a function that is uncertain. V was trimmed by 10 bases and J by 8 bases, leaving 17 bases between them. This CDR3 is built from 12 residues.

The rearrangement joins TRBV30 to TRBJ1-1, with D tentatively TRBD1 (5 bases). The CDR3 extends over 11 amino acids. Looked up from germline, CDR1 is GTSNPN and CDR2 is SVGIG (reference sequence). CDR3 bases: TGTGCTCATACGGGACTCCCACGGGCTTTCTTT. This codes for CAHTGLPRAFF.

V usage is TRBV29-1 and J usage is TRBJ2-5; either TRBD1 or TRBD2 may fit D (5 bases each). Germline CDR1 is SQVTM and CDR2 is ANQGSEA. The ends were cut back, 4 bases at V and 4 bases at J, with 28 bases in the middle. The length of the CDR3 is 18 residues. The CDR3 bases are TGCAGCGTTGGCCCGTTGAGGACTGGGGCCCTAGGTGGAGAGACCCAGTACTTC. Amino acids: CSVGPLRTGALGGETQYF.

The gene calls are TRBV7-9 and TRBJ2-3; D may match TRBD1 or TRBD2 (5 bases each). V lost 5 bases, J lost 0 bases, and 12 bases lay in between. This CDR3 is built from 15 residues. Per germline, CDR1 SEHNR and CDR2 FQNEAQ (reference sequence). The CDR3: CASSRDGSSTDTQYF. The CDR3 DNA follows: TGTGCCAGCAGCCGGGACGGCTCTAGCACAGATACGCAGTATTTT.

The genes are TRBV14 and TRBJ2-7, with D possibly TRBD2 on 5 matching bases. The CDR3 is made up of 13 amino acids. Germline CDR1 and CDR2: SGHDN and FVKESK. Trimming shortened V by 5 bases and J by 1 base, and 9 bases separated the two germline ends. The chain's CDR3 is CASSFGISYEQYF. In nucleotides, the CDR3 is TGTGCCAGCAGCTTCGGGATATCCTACGAGCAGTACTTC.